This is a list of T cell receptor beta chains from one sample in a study of blood T cells in healthy people across ages. Each CDR3 protein is one row after TCRdb ran MiXCR on the 5' RACE reads. The sample contains about 830,000 distinct CDR3 sequences, 55% to 65% of which appear only once. Sequencing input: blood. The receptors were gathered from a man aged 25-45 years in good health. CDR3s include the opening cysteine and the closing phenylalanine or tryptophan. Each record gives: J gene, clone size, V gene, D gene, CDR3 length, CDR3 protein, CDR3 DNA. The D gene is left open where the match is weak. Some rows mark clone size as missing; the rest say once, few, many or name a class of expanded clone.

J gene: TRBJ2-7
clone size: -
V gene: TRBV4-3
D gene: TRBD1
CDR3 length: 13
CDR3 protein: CASSHRGGGEQYF
CDR3 DNA: TGCGCCAGCAGCCACAGAGGGGGCGGTGAGCAGTACTTC

J gene: TRBJ2-1
clone size: many
V gene: TRBV7-2
D gene: TRBD2
CDR3 length: 15
CDR3 protein: CASSFGGGSSHEQFF
CDR3 DNA: TGTGCCAGCAGCTTCGGCGGGGGTTCCTCCCATGAGCAGTTCTTC

J gene: TRBJ2-1
clone size: -
V gene: TRBV7-3
D gene: TRBD1
CDR3 length: 16
CDR3 protein: CASSLTFQGAGNEQFF
CDR3 DNA: TGTGCCAGCAGCTTAACGTTCCAGGGGGCAGGTAATGAGCAGTTCTTC

J gene: TRBJ2-7
clone size: few
V gene: TRBV29-1
D gene: TRBD1
CDR3 length: 13
CDR3 protein: CSVKQGARDEQYF
CDR3 DNA: TGCAGCGTCAAACAGGGGGCTCGGGACGAGCAGTACTTC

J gene: TRBJ2-3
clone size: few
V gene: TRBV7-2
D gene: TRBD2
CDR3 length: 16
CDR3 protein: CASSGTSGGFTDTQYF
CDR3 DNA: TGTGCCAGCAGCGGAACTAGCGGGGGCTTCACAGATACGCAGTATTTT

J gene: TRBJ2-1
clone size: -
V gene: TRBV10-3
D gene: -
CDR3 length: 12
CDR3 protein: CAIYDTNNEQFF
CDR3 DNA: TGTGCCATTTACGACACGAACAATGAGCAGTTCTTC

J gene: TRBJ2-7
clone size: -
V gene: TRBV7-2
D gene: -
CDR3 length: 14
CDR3 protein: CASSLDTGPYEQYF
CDR3 DNA: TGTGCCAGCAGCTTAGACACAGGGCCCTACGAGCAGTACTTC

J gene: TRBJ2-7
clone size: -
V gene: TRBV27
D gene: -
CDR3 length: 15
CDR3 protein: CASSLSRRGAYEQYF
CDR3 DNA: TGTGCCAGCAGTTTATCCCGCAGAGGGGCCTACGAGCAGTACTTC

J gene: TRBJ2-7
clone size: -
V gene: TRBV27
D gene: -
CDR3 length: 15
CDR3 protein: CASSEIVLTYNEQYF
CDR3 DNA: TGTGCCAGCAGTGAGATAGTTCTCACCTACAATGAGCAGTACTTC

J gene: TRBJ2-7
clone size: few
V gene: TRBV10-3
D gene: TRBD1
CDR3 length: 16
CDR3 protein: CAISVSGTGASYEQYF
CDR3 DNA: TGTGCCATCAGTGTCTCCGGGACAGGGGCCTCCTACGAGCAGTACTTC

J gene: TRBJ2-3
clone size: -
V gene: TRBV29-1
D gene: -
CDR3 length: 18
CDR3 protein: CSVEDHRGLRGGTDTQYF
CDR3 DNA: TGCAGCGTTGAAGATCATAGGGGGCTCCGGGGGGGCACAGATACGCAGTATTTT

J gene: TRBJ1-2
clone size: -
V gene: TRBV7-9
D gene: -
CDR3 length: 15
CDR3 protein: CASSLGPGSLYGYTF
CDR3 DNA: TGTGCCAGCAGCTTGGGCCCGGGCAGTCTCTATGGCTACACCTTC

J gene: TRBJ2-7
clone size: -
V gene: TRBV7-9
D gene: -
CDR3 length: 14
CDR3 protein: CASTTTTGSYEQYF
CDR3 DNA: TGTGCCAGCACCACAACGACGGGTTCCTACGAGCAGTACTTC

J gene: TRBJ2-2
clone size: -
V gene: TRBV6-5
D gene: -
CDR3 length: 13
CDR3 protein: CASSPTSTGELFF
CDR3 DNA: TGTGCCAGCAGTCCGACTAGCACCGGGGAGCTGTTTTTT

J gene: TRBJ1-2
clone size: -
V gene: TRBV5-1
D gene: -
CDR3 length: 15
CDR3 protein: CASSSGANSNYGYTF
CDR3 DNA: TGCGCCAGCAGCAGCGGCGCGAACAGTAACTATGGCTACACCTTC

J gene: TRBJ1-1
clone size: -
V gene: TRBV4-2
D gene: -
CDR3 length: 15
CDR3 protein: CASSQDRAPWTEAFF
CDR3 DNA: TGTGCCAGCAGCCAAGATCGGGCCCCCTGGACTGAAGCTTTCTTT

J gene: TRBJ2-1
clone size: -
V gene: TRBV7-2
D gene: -
CDR3 length: 15
CDR3 protein: CASSLSVRSYNEQFF
CDR3 DNA: TGTGCCAGCAGCTTAAGCGTACGGTCCTACAATGAGCAGTTCTTC

J gene: TRBJ1-2
clone size: few
V gene: TRBV25-1
D gene: -
CDR3 length: 17
CDR3 protein: CASSGYRFDVANYGYTF
CDR3 DNA: TGTGCCAGCAGTGGGTACAGGTTTGATGTAGCTAACTATGGCTACACCTTC

J gene: TRBJ2-7
clone size: -
V gene: TRBV4-1
D gene: -
CDR3 length: 19
CDR3 protein: CASSQATLEGFHGTYEQYF
CDR3 DNA: TGCGCCAGCAGCCAGGCCACCTTAGAGGGGTTCCATGGGACCTACGAGCAGTACTTC

J gene: TRBJ2-3
clone size: -
V gene: TRBV7-2
D gene: -
CDR3 length: 16
CDR3 protein: CASSLAFGSSTDTQYF
CDR3 DNA: TGTGCCAGCAGCTTAGCTTTTGGCAGTAGCACAGATACGCAGTATTTT

J gene: TRBJ2-7
clone size: -
V gene: TRBV28
D gene: TRBD1
CDR3 length: 12
CDR3 protein: CASTLDRDEQYF
CDR3 DNA: TGTGCCAGCACTCTTGACAGGGACGAGCAGTACTTC

J gene: TRBJ2-3
clone size: -
V gene: TRBV6-6
D gene: TRBD2
CDR3 length: 12
CDR3 protein: CASTLAEDTQYF
CDR3 DNA: TGTGCCAGCACACTAGCGGAAGATACGCAGTATTTT

J gene: TRBJ1-2
clone size: few
V gene: TRBV4-2
D gene: -
CDR3 length: 17
CDR3 protein: CASSQVETGTTPYGYTF
CDR3 DNA: TGTGCCAGCAGCCAAGTTGAGACGGGGACAACACCCTATGGCTACACCTTC

J gene: TRBJ1-5
clone size: -
V gene: TRBV24-1
D gene: TRBD1
CDR3 length: 15
CDR3 protein: CATSENTGVGQPQHF
CDR3 DNA: TGTGCCACCAGTGAAAATACAGGGGTCGGTCAGCCCCAGCATTTT

J gene: TRBJ1-1
clone size: -
V gene: TRBV6-2/TRBV6-3
D gene: -
CDR3 length: 18
CDR3 protein: CASSYTLPRTEKNTEAFF
CDR3 DNA: TGTGCCAGCAGTTACACACTCCCTAGAACAGAAAAGAACACTGAAGCTTTCTTT

J gene: TRBJ1-2
clone size: few
V gene: TRBV20-1
D gene: -
CDR3 length: 14
CDR3 protein: CSARARTRNYGYTF
CDR3 DNA: TGCAGTGCTAGAGCCCGCACCAGAAACTATGGCTACACCTTC

J gene: TRBJ2-3
clone size: -
V gene: TRBV12-3/TRBV12-4
D gene: -
CDR3 length: 16
CDR3 protein: CASSLGGGAILDTQYF
CDR3 DNA: TGTGCCAGCAGTTTAGGGGGGGGGGCCATCTTAGATACGCAGTATTTT

J gene: TRBJ2-1
clone size: -
V gene: TRBV12-3/TRBV12-4
D gene: TRBD1
CDR3 length: 14
CDR3 protein: CASSRPGQTGEQFF
CDR3 DNA: TGTGCCAGCAGCCGTCCGGGACAGACCGGTGAGCAGTTCTTC

J gene: TRBJ2-1
clone size: -
V gene: TRBV18
D gene: -
CDR3 length: 16
CDR3 protein: CASSPLWGASYNEQFF
CDR3 DNA: TGTGCCAGCTCACCACTGTGGGGGGCCTCCTACAATGAGCAGTTCTTC

J gene: TRBJ1-5
clone size: -
V gene: TRBV28
D gene: -
CDR3 length: 16
CDR3 protein: CASSLPPAGRDQPQHF
CDR3 DNA: TGTGCCAGCAGTTTACCCCCAGCAGGGAGGGATCAGCCCCAGCATTTT

J gene: TRBJ2-5
clone size: -
V gene: TRBV6-2/TRBV6-3
D gene: TRBD1
CDR3 length: 18
CDR3 protein: CASSYPGQGANWRETQYF
CDR3 DNA: TGTGCCAGCAGTTATCCCGGACAGGGGGCAAACTGGAGAGAGACCCAGTACTTC

J gene: TRBJ2-3
clone size: -
V gene: TRBV6-5
D gene: TRBD1
CDR3 length: 14
CDR3 protein: CASRQTGDTDTQYF
CDR3 DNA: TGTGCCAGCAGACAGACAGGGGATACGGATACGCAGTATTTT

J gene: TRBJ2-3
clone size: -
V gene: TRBV4-2
D gene: -
CDR3 length: 15
CDR3 protein: CASSQDRGLLRTQYF
CDR3 DNA: TGTGCCAGCAGCCAAGATCGGGGACTCCTCAGGACGCAGTATTTT

J gene: TRBJ2-7
clone size: -
V gene: TRBV7-9
D gene: -
CDR3 length: 17
CDR3 protein: CASSSGMGGGRSYEQYF
CDR3 DNA: TGTGCCAGCAGTTCCGGGATGGGGGGCGGAAGGTCCTACGAGCAGTACTTC

J gene: TRBJ1-2
clone size: -
V gene: TRBV3-1
D gene: -
CDR3 length: 15
CDR3 protein: CASSRATFTNYGYTF
CDR3 DNA: TGTGCCAGCAGCCGAGCGACATTTACTAACTATGGCTACACCTTC

J gene: TRBJ2-7
clone size: few
V gene: TRBV28
D gene: -
CDR3 length: 13
CDR3 protein: CASSQYNPYEQYF
CDR3 DNA: TGTGCCAGCAGTCAATACAATCCCTACGAGCAGTACTTC

J gene: TRBJ2-3
clone size: many
V gene: TRBV9
D gene: TRBD1
CDR3 length: 14
CDR3 protein: CASSSGGGTDTQYF
CDR3 DNA: TGTGCCAGCAGTTCAGGGGGCGGCACAGATACGCAGTATTTT

J gene: TRBJ2-7
clone size: few
V gene: TRBV7-2
D gene: TRBD2
CDR3 length: 14
CDR3 protein: CASSFLAGGSEQYF
CDR3 DNA: TGTGCCAGCAGCTTTCTAGCGGGGGGATCCGAGCAGTACTTC

J gene: TRBJ1-2
clone size: -
V gene: TRBV20-1
D gene: -
CDR3 length: 15
CDR3 protein: CSALNPREGYYGYTF
CDR3 DNA: TGCAGTGCCCTTAACCCCAGGGAGGGATACTATGGCTACACCTTC

J gene: TRBJ2-3
clone size: few
V gene: TRBV7-2
D gene: -
CDR3 length: 14
CDR3 protein: CASSLDQGPDTQYF
CDR3 DNA: TGTGCCAGCAGCTTAGACCAGGGTCCAGATACGCAGTATTTT

J gene: TRBJ2-5
clone size: -
V gene: TRBV5-1
D gene: -
CDR3 length: 14
CDR3 protein: CASSSSGYQETQYF
CDR3 DNA: TGCGCCAGCAGCTCCTCAGGGTACCAAGAGACCCAGTACTTC

J gene: TRBJ1-6
clone size: -
V gene: TRBV7-3
D gene: -
CDR3 length: 14
CDR3 protein: CASSLWSVNSPLHF
CDR3 DNA: TGTGCCAGCAGCTTATGGTCGGTGAATTCACCCCTCCACTTT

J gene: TRBJ2-7
clone size: -
V gene: TRBV10-3
D gene: -
CDR3 length: 17
CDR3 protein: CAISESHTGDNSYEQYF
CDR3 DNA: TGTGCCATCAGTGAGTCGCATACTGGGGATAACTCCTACGAGCAGTACTTC

J gene: TRBJ2-2
clone size: few
V gene: TRBV11-2
D gene: -
CDR3 length: 13
CDR3 protein: CASSLVRVGELFF
CDR3 DNA: TGTGCCAGCAGCTTAGTCAGGGTCGGGGAGCTGTTTTTT

J gene: TRBJ1-2
clone size: -
V gene: TRBV5-1
D gene: -
CDR3 length: 15
CDR3 protein: CASSLTRDSAYGYTF
CDR3 DNA: TGCGCCAGCAGCTTGACGCGGGATTCGGCCTATGGCTACACCTTC

J gene: TRBJ2-7
clone size: -
V gene: TRBV6-5
D gene: TRBD2
CDR3 length: 12
CDR3 protein: CAARGGTYEQYF
CDR3 DNA: TGTGCCGCCCGGGGGGGGACCTACGAGCAGTACTTC